This T cell receptor beta chain originates from a study of T cell repertoires in cytomegalovirus infection. General observations from the study: The ex vivo response showed dominance by HLA-C-restricted CMV-specific TCR beta clonotypes.

Looked up from germline, CDR1 is MNHEY and CDR2 is SVGEGT. Trimming pared 2 bases from V and 0 bases from J, leaving 11 bases between. This CDR3 spans 15 amino acids. TCRdb ran MiXCR on the reads and lists one entry per CDR3 protein. This table holds 100,000 to 150,000 distinct CDR3 sequences, more than 20% found once. Many counts were recorded for this clonotype. The target antigen is unknown. The V call is TRBV6-2 or TRBV6-3, the J call TRBJ2-7, with D maybe TRBD2 (6 bases). The sequenced material came from PBMCs, sequenced either directly or after in vitro stimulation (not recorded which). This receptor was identified in a human donor in good health (CMV status not recorded). Some clones in this sample may be carry-over from other donors' samples. This CDR3 is CASSYRGAFSYEQYF. CDR3 in DNA: TGTGCCAGCAGTTACCGCGGGGCCTTCTCCTACGAGCAGTACTTC.